The 15 T cell receptor beta chains reported below all come from one sample, sequenced in a study of cytomegalovirus exposure and HLA in healthy donors. This PCR relied on a set of 60 Vbeta primers and 13 Jbeta primers. TCRdb keeps only in-frame clones here, not all; method: immunoSEQ multiplex PCR. The sample yields approximately 150,000 clones, about 74% seen once. Material for sequencing was PBMCs. These receptors originate from a man aged 40-50 years in good health and CMV-seropositive.

This chain uses TRBV5-1 with TRBJ2-7, with D perhaps matching TRBD1 (7 bases). V was trimmed by 5 bases and J by 4 bases, leaving 19 bases between them. CDR3 length equals 15 residues. Germline CDR1 SGHRS, CDR2 YFSETQ. The CDR3, as DNA: TGCGCCAGCAGGCAGACAGGGAGGCTTCCTTACGAGCAGTACTTC. It translates to CASRQTGRLPYEQYF.

The gene calls are TRBV7-7 and TRBJ2-1; unclear D gene. The V gene lost 0 bases and the J gene lost 0 bases, with 6 bases spanning the gap. This CDR3 has 15 residues. CDR1 and CDR2 from the germline V gene are SSHAT and FNYEAQ (reference sequence). CDR3 sequence reads: CASSLAPSSYNEQFF. CDR3 nucleotide sequence: TGTGCCAGCAGCTTAGCGCCTAGCTCCTACAATGAGCAGTTCTTC.

The chain employs TRBV10-3 and TRBJ1-3; 11 positions match TRBD1. From germline, CDR1 is ENHRY and CDR2 SYGVKD. The CDR3 extends over 15 amino acids. V trimming: 7 bases; J trimming: 9 bases; junction bases outside the gene matches: 11. The CDR3 region has the DNA TGTGCCATCAATCCAGGACAGGGGGCGGACGCCACCATATATTTT. It specifies CAINPGQGADATIYF.

The chain recombines TRBV10-3 with TRBJ2-1; TRBD2 agrees at 14 bases. Germline CDR1 and CDR2: ENHRY and SYGVKD. J lost 5 bases, V lost 10 bases, and 4 bases had no gene match. The CDR3 is 14 residues long. This chain's CDR3 is CASRLAGGHNEQFF. Here the CDR3 DNA reads TGTGCCAGTAGACTAGCGGGAGGGCACAATGAGCAGTTCTTC.

V gene TRBV5-1 combines with J gene TRBJ2-5, with D maybe TRBD2 (6 bases). With 4 bases removed from V and 5 bases from J, the gap between germline ends came to 18 bases. CDR3 length equals 15 residues. Per germline, CDR1 SGHRS and CDR2 YFSETQ. CDR3 DNA sequence: TGCGCCAGCAGCCATCAGACTAGTTCGGCCGAGACCCAGTACTTC. As protein: CASSHQTSSAETQYF.

The chain couples TRBV11-3 to TRBJ2-5, with D perhaps TRBD2 (5 bases). Germline CDR1 reads SGHNT; CDR2 reads YENEEA. The CDR3 consists of 13 residues. Trimming left V 3 bases short and J 7 bases short, with 12 bases between. The chain's CDR3 is CASSFGVAGTQYF. Written as DNA, the CDR3 is TGTGCCAGCAGCTTTGGGGTGGCGGGGACCCAGTACTTC.

The chain carries TRBV5-1 and TRBJ2-5; 9 nucleotides agree with TRBD2. V lost 4 bases to trimming and J lost 0 bases; unmatched junction nucleotides: 13. The CDR3 sequence is 18 residues long. Germline V CDR1 and CDR2: SGHRS, YFSETQ. The CDR3 region has the DNA TGCGCCAGCAGCCCTAGACTAGCGGAGGGATACCACCAAGAGACCCAGTACTTC. This sequence encodes CASSPRLAEGYHQETQYF. Supplemented by reference TRBV5-1 and TRBJ2-5, the full variable domain reads KAGVTQTPRYLIKTRGQQVTLSCSPISGHRSVSWYQQTPGQGLQFLFEYFSETQRNKGNFPGRFSGRQFSNSRSEMNVSTLELGDSALYLCASSPRLAEGYHQETQYFGPGTRLLVL.

The genes are TRBV2 and TRBJ1-2; 11 bases are a match to TRBD1. Germline CDR1 SNHLY, CDR2 FYNNEI. The V gene end was trimmed by 8 bases and the J gene end by 7 bases; junction bases not matched to a gene: 3. This CDR3 contains 12 residues. This CDR3 is CASGQGAGGYTF. CDR3 bases: TGTGCCAGCGGACAGGGGGCTGGTGGCTACACCTTC.

This chain links TRBV25-1 with TRBJ1-2; TRBD1 is a possible D gene (5 bases). There are 15 residues in the CDR3. Germline assignment: CDR1 MGHDK and CDR2 SYGVNS. The germline V and J ends were trimmed by 3 bases and 5 bases, with 16 bases remaining between them. The CDR3 loop reads CASSDGALPVYGYTF. CDR3 in DNA: TGTGCCAGCAGTGATGGGGCCCTTCCCGTTTATGGCTACACCTTC.

This chain joins TRBV15 and TRBJ1-2, with a tentative D call TRBD1 (5 bases). The V and J ends lost 0 bases and 5 bases respectively, with 10 bases between them. This CDR3 spans 14 amino acids. CDR1 LNHNV and CDR2 YYDKDF come from the germline V gene (reference sequence). This CDR3 reads CATSRDRGGYGYTF. The CDR3 nucleotides are TGTGCCACCAGCAGAGATCGGGGGGGGTATGGCTACACCTTC. Looking up the rest from reference TRBV15 and TRBJ1-2 gives the full variable domain: DAMVIQNPRYQVTQFGKPVTLSCSQTLNHNVMYWYQQKSSQAPKLLFHYYDKDFNNEADTPDNFQSRRPNTSFCFLDIRSPGLGDTAMYLCATSRDRGGYGYTFGSGTRLTVV.

The chain joins TRBV27 to TRBJ2-3, with 8 positions matching TRBD2. J gave up 5 bases and V 6 bases, and 7 bases lay outside the gene matches. The CDR3 loop spans 14 amino acids. Germline V gene lookup returns CDR1 MNHEY and CDR2 SMNVEV (reference sequence). Here the CDR3 reads CASRPWREEDTQYF. CDR3 coding DNA: TGTGCCAGCAGACCTTGGCGGGAGGAAGATACGCAGTATTTT.

The CDR3 is CASSETGLNTIYF. The CDR3 nucleotides are TGTGCCAGCAGTGAGACAGGGTTAAACACCATATATTTT. This chain joins TRBV6-1 and TRBJ1-3, with 7 bases lining up with TRBD1. Trimming took 3 bases from V and 6 from J; bases not matched to a gene: 2. The CDR3 runs 13 residues. Germline assignment: CDR1 MNHNS and CDR2 SASEGT.

This clone has a single count. The gene calls are TRBV28 and TRBJ1-5, with TRBD1 identical over 9 bases. The CDR3 extends over 14 amino acids. Looked up from germline, CDR1 is MDHEN and CDR2 is SYDVKM. The junction had 11 bases not matched to a gene; V was cut back by 10 bases and J by 7 bases. The CDR3: CATQQGAKMQPQHF. The CDR3 nucleotides read TGTGCCACCCAACAGGGGGCGAAGATGCAGCCCCAGCATTTT.

This sequence joins TRBV19 and TRBJ2-3; 11 positions agree with TRBD2. The junction had 10 bases not matched to a gene; V was cut back by 3 bases and J by 5 bases. The CDR3 is 17 residues long. Per the germline V gene, CDR1 is LNHDA and CDR2 is SQIVND (reference sequence). CDR3 coding DNA: TGTGCCAGTAGTATTCCGATAGCGGGAGGGCCCGGAGATACGCAGTATTTT. It codes for CASSIPIAGGPGDTQYF.

The chain has TRBV5-1 and TRBJ2-7; 9 nucleotides agree with TRBD1. The CDR3 is made up of 14 amino acids. The ends lost 3 bases at V and 6 bases at J; junction bases unmatched: 7. The V gene's germline CDR1 is SGHRS and CDR2 YFSETQ. The CDR3 nucleotides read TGCGCCAGCAGCTCCGGGACAGGGAATTCCGAGCAGTACTTC. Translated: CASSSGTGNSEQYF.